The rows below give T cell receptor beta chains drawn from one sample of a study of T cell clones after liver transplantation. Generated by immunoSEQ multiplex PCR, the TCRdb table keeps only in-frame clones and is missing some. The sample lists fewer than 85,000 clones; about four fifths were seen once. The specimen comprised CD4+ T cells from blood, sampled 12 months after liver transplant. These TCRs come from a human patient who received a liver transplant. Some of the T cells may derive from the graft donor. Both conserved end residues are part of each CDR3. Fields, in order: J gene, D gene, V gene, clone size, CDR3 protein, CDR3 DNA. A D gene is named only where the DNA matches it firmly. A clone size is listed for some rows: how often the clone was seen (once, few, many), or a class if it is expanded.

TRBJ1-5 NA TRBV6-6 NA CASSLRGGNQPQHF TGTGCCAGCAGTCTCAGGGGTGGGAATCAGCCCCAGCATTTT
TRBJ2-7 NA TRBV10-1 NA CASGSYEQYF TGCGCCAGCGGTTCCTACGAGCAGTACTTC
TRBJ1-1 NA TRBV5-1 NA CASSSAPDTGGGTEAFF TGCGCCAGCAGCTCCGCCCCGGACACAGGAGGAGGCACTGAAGCTTTCTTT
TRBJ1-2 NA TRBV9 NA CASSVVSGPLSYTF TGTGCCAGCAGCGTAGTTTCGGGGCCCCTAAGCTACACCTTC
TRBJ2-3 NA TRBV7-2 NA CASSFTGTDTQYF TGTGCCAGCAGCTTCACAGGCACAGATACGCAGTATTTT
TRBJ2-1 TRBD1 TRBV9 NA CASSSHLSDRGRGNEQFF TGTGCCAGCAGCTCTCACCTTAGCGACAGGGGACGGGGCAATGAGCAGTTCTTC
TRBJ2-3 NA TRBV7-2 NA CASSLVGTSSGDTQYF TGTGCCAGCAGCTTAGTTGGGACTTCCTCCGGAGATACGCAGTATTTT
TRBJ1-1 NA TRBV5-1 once CASSLLGPDMNTEAFF TGCGCCAGCAGCTTGTTGGGACCAGACATGAACACTGAAGCTTTCTTT
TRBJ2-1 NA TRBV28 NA CASSLWGRASSYNEQFF TGTGCCAGCAGTTTATGGGGGCGGGCCAGCTCCTACAATGAGCAGTTCTTC
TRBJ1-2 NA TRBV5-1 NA CASSLVSGGKGYTF TGCGCCAGCAGCTTGGTATCCGGGGGAAAGGGCTACACCTTC
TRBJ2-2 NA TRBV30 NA CAWSGAGTGKLVSGELFF TGTGCCTGGAGCGGGGCGGGGACTGGAAAATTGGTATCCGGGGAGCTGTTTTTT
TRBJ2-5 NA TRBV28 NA CASSFGDQETQYF TGTGCCAGCAGTTTTGGCGACCAAGAGACCCAGTACTTC
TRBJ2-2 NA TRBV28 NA CASDGKAGTGELFF TGTGCCAGCGACGGCAAGGCGGGAACCGGGGAGCTGTTTTTT
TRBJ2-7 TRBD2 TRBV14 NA CASSPGVAGRFEQYF TGTGCCAGCAGCCCGGGGGTAGCGGGAAGGTTCGAGCAGTACTTC
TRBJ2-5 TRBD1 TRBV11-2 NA CASSLDLWTGGSETQYF TGTGCCAGCAGCTTAGATCTCTGGACAGGGGGAAGTGAGACCCAGTACTTC
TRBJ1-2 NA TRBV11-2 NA CASSLGSQVGYGYTF TGTGCCAGCAGCTTAGGATCGCAGGTCGGCTATGGCTACACCTTC
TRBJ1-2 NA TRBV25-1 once CASKEPNYGYTF TGTGCCAGCAAAGAGCCTAACTATGGCTACACCTTC
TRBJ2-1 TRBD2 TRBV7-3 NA CASSTSTSVNEQFF TGTGCCAGCAGCACCTCGACTAGCGTTAATGAGCAGTTCTTC
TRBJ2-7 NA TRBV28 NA CASSTSYEQYF TGTGCCAGCAGTACATCCTACGAGCAGTACTTC
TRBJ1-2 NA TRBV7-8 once CASSLVSGASYGYTF TGTGCCAGCAGCTTAGTGTCGGGGGCGTCCTATGGCTACACCTTC
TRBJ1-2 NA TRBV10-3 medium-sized CATGSRGDRGYTF TGTGCCACCGGTTCACGGGGGGATCGTGGCTACACCTTC
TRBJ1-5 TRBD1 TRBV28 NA CASSQTGGVQPQHF TGTGCCAGCAGCCAAACAGGGGGCGTTCAGCCCCAGCATTTT
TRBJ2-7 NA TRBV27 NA CASSLDRGSYEQYF TGTGCCAGCAGCCTAGACAGAGGGTCCTACGAGCAGTACTTC
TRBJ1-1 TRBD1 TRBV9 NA CASSGTLTGDGDTEAFF TGTGCCAGCAGCGGGACTTTGACAGGGGATGGCGACACTGAAGCTTTCTTT
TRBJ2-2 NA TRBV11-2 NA CASSLLRAGVVTGELFF TGTGCCAGCAGCTTATTAAGGGCCGGGGTAGTAACCGGGGAGCTGTTTTTT
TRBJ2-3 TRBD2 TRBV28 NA CASSFPGGDDTDTQYF TGTGCCAGCAGTTTTCCTGGGGGGGACGACACAGATACGCAGTATTTT
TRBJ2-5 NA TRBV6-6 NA CASSYSRAAKETQYF TGTGCCAGCAGTTACTCCAGGGCCGCCAAAGAGACCCAGTACTTC
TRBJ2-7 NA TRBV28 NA CASSLNPGRITYEQYF TGTGCCAGCAGTTTAAACCCGGGCCGGATTACCTACGAGCAGTACTTC
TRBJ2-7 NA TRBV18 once CASSQLNLPFYEQYF TGTGCCAGCTCGCAACTTAACCTCCCTTTCTACGAGCAGTACTTC
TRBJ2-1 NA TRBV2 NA CASCRQDEQFF TGTGCCAGCTGTCGACAGGATGAGCAGTTCTTC
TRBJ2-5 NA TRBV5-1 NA CASSLFLSGEETQYF TGCGCCAGCAGCTTGTTTTTGTCAGGGGAAGAGACCCAGTACTTC
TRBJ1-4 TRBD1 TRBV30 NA CAWSTGVEKLFF TGTGCCTGGTCAACAGGGGTAGAAAAACTGTTTTTT
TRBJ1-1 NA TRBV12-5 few CASALQGPPFF TGTGCTAGTGCTTTGCAGGGCCCCCCTTTCTTT
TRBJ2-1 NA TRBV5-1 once CASTTRGAGSYNEQFF TGCGCCAGCACTACCCGGGGGGCTGGCTCCTACAATGAGCAGTTCTTC
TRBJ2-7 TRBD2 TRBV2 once CASSEPTSGRYEQYF TGTGCCAGCAGTGAACCGACTAGCGGGAGGTACGAGCAGTACTTC
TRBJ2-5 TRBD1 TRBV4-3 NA CASSQDWNTGVETQYF TGCGCCAGCAGCCAAGATTGGAATACAGGGGTAGAGACCCAGTACTTC
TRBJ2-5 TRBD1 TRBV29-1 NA CSADRGVETQYF TGCAGCGCGGACAGGGGTGTAGAGACCCAGTACTTC
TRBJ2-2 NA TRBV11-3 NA CASSLEPSTSRGGELFF TGTGCCAGCAGCTTAGAACCCAGTACTAGCCGGGGCGGGGAGCTGTTTTTT
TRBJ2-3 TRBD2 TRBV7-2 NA CASSLTILAGEGTDTQYF TGTGCCAGCAGCCTTACTATCCTAGCGGGAGAAGGCACAGATACGCAGTATTTT
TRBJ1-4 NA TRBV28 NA CASSLIRGVGEKLFF TGTGCCAGCAGTTTAATTCGGGGTGTGGGCGAAAAACTGTTTTTT
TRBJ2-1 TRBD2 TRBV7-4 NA CASSSLLAEPFF TGTGCCAGCAGCTCATTACTAGCGGAGCCGTTCTTC
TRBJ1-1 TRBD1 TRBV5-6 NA CASSDDRGEAFF TGTGCCAGCAGTGACGACAGGGGGGAAGCTTTCTTT
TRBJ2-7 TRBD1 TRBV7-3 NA CASSTDRGYEQYF TGTGCCAGCAGCACGGACAGGGGCTACGAGCAGTACTTC
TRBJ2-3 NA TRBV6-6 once CASSYRWADTQYF TGTGCCAGCAGCTACAGATGGGCAGATACGCAGTATTTT
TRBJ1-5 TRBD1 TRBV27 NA CASCVGQGASDGLNQPQHF TGTGCCTCCTGCGTGGGACAGGGGGCGTCGGATGGGCTGAATCAGCCCCAGCATTTT
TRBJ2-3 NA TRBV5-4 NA CASSLRLGKGDTQYF TGTGCCAGCAGCTTGCGGCTAGGGAAGGGAGATACGCAGTATTTT
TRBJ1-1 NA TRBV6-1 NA CASNQDIWNTEAFF TGTGCCAGCAACCAAGACATCTGGAACACTGAAGCTTTCTTT
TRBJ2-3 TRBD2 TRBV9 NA CASSVGQAGVTDTQYF TGTGCCAGCAGCGTAGGTCAAGCGGGAGTTACAGATACGCAGTATTTT
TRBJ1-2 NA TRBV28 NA CAITRGFDYGYTF TGTGCCATCACAAGGGGCTTTGACTATGGCTACACCTTC
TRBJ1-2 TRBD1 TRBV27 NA CASRREDRGRSYGYTF TGTGCCAGCAGACGGGAGGACAGGGGGCGTTCCTATGGCTACACCTTC
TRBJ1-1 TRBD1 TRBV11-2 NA CASSLGTVWAFF TGTGCCAGCAGCCTCGGGACAGTTTGGGCTTTCTTT